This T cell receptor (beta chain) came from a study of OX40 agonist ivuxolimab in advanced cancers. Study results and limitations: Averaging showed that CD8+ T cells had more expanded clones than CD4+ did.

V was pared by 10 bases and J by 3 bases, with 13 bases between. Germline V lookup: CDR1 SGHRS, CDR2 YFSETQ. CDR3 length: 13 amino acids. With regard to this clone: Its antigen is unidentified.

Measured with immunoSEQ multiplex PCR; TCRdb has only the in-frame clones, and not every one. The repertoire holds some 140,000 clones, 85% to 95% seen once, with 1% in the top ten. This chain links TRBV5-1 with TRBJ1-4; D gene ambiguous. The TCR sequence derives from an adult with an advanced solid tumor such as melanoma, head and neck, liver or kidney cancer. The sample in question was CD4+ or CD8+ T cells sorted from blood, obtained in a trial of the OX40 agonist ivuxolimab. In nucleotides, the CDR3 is TGCGCCTCTAGGGAGTGGGCTAATGAAAAACTGTTTTTT. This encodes CASREWANEKLFF.